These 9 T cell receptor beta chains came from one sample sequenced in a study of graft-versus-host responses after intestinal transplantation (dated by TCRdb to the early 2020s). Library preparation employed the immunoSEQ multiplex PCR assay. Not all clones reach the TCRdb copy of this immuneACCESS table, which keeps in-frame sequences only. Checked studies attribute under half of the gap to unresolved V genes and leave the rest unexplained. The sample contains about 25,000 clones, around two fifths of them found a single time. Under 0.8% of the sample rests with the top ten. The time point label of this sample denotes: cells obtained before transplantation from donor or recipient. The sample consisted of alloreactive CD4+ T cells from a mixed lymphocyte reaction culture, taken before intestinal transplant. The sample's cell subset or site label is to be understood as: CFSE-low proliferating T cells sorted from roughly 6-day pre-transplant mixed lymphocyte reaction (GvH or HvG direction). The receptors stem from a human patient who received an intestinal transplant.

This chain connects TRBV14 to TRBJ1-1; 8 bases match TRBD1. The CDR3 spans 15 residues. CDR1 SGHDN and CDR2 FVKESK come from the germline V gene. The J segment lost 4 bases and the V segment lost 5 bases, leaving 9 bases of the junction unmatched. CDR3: CASSFHSGTGTEAFF. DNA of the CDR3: TGTGCCAGCAGCTTCCATTCCGGGACAGGCACTGAAGCTTTCTTT.

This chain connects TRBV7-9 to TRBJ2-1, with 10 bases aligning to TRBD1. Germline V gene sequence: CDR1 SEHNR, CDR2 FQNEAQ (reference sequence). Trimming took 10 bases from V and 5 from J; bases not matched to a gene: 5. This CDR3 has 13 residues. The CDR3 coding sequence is TGTGCCACCAGGGGACAGGGGAACAATGAGCAGTTCTTC. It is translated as CATRGQGNNEQFF.

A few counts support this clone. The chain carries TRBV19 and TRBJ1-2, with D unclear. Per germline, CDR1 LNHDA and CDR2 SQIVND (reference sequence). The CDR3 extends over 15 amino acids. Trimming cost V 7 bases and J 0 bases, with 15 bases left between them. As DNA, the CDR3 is TGTGCCAGTAACCCGTGGAGCTCTCCTAACTATGGCTACACCTTC. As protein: CASNPWSSPNYGYTF.

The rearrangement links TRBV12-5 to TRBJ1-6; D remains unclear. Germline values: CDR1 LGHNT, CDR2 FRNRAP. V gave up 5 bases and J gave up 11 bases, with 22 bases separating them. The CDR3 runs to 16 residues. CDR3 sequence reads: CASGQSLIDWSAPLHF. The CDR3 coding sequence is TGTGCTAGTGGTCAGAGCCTGATCGACTGGTCGGCACCCCTCCACTTT.

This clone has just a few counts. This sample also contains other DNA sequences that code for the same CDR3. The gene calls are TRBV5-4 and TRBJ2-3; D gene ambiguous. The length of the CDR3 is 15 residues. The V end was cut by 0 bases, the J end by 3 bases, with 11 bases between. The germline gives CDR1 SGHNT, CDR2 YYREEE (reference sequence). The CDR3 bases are TGTGCCAGCAGCTTGGCCGGAGTGAGGACAGATACGCAGTATTTT. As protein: CASSLAGVRTDTQYF.

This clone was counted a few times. The CDR3 region is CASRNGGDTEAFF. The CDR3 nucleotides read TGTGCCAGCAGGAACGGGGGAGACACTGAAGCTTTCTTT. This chain links TRBV2 with TRBJ1-1; D perhaps matches TRBD1 (5 bases). The CDR3 sequence is 13 residues long. Germline V gene data show CDR1 as SNHLY and CDR2 as FYNNEI. V lost 6 bases, J lost 3 bases, and 11 bases lay in between.

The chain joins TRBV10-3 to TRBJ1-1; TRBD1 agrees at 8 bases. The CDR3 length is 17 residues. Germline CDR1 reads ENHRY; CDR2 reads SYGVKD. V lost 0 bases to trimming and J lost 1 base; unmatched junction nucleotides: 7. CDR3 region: CAISESIRTGSNTEAFF. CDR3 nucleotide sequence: TGTGCCATCAGTGAGTCGATCCGGACAGGGTCGAACACTGAAGCTTTCTTT.

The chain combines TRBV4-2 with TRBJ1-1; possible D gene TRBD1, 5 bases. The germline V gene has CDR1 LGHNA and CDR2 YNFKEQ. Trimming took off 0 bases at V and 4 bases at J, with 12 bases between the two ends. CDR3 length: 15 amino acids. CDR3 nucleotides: TGTGCCAGCAGCCAAGATAGTTCCGGGGGCACTGAAGCTTTCTTT. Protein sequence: CASSQDSSGGTEAFF.

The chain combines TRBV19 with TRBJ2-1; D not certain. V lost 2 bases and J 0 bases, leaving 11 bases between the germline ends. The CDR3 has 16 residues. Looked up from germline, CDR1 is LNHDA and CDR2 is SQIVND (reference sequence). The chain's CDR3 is CASSISRYSSYNEQFF. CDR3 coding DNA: TGTGCCAGTAGTATATCTCGGTATAGCTCCTACAATGAGCAGTTCTTC.